A selection of T cell receptor beta chains follows, all from one sample in a study of T-cell memory formation after mild COVID-19. One entry per CDR3 protein results from TCRdb running MiXCR on the 5' RACE reads. Of a few hundred thousand distinct CDR3 sequences listed, roughly 21% were seen once; the top ten hold roughly 20%. Sample: PBMCs or a T cell subset sorted from them (not recorded which). The source is a man in his late teens or twenties who had mild COVID-19 (a few samples of this study predate the infection). Cell type and time point are not known. Both conserved end residues are part of each CDR3. D genes are given only for firm matches. Rows give clone size only sometimes, using once, few, many, or a class for an expanded clone.

few	TRBV11-2	TRBJ1-1	NA	TGTGCCAGCAGCTTTATAGTAGGGCAGAAGAACACTGAAGCTTTCTTT	CASSFIVGQKNTEAFF
many	TRBV5-1	TRBJ2-5	NA	TGCGCCAGCAGGCTAGGGGGTCAGGAGACCCAGTACTTC	CASRLGGQETQYF
NA	TRBV19	TRBJ2-3	TRBD2	TGTGCCACAAACTCGGGCGGGGGGGCAAAGTTT	CATNSGGGAKF
few	TRBV7-2	TRBJ2-5	NA	TGTGCCAGCAGCACCCGACTGATACAAGAGACCCAGTACTTC	CASSTRLIQETQYF
few	TRBV9	TRBJ2-1	TRBD2	TGTGCCAGCAGCGTAGGGGACGGGGGGGAGCAGTTCTTC	CASSVGDGGEQFF
NA	TRBV29-1	TRBJ2-5	NA	TGCAGCGTTTTGACAGGAGAAGAGACCCAGTACTTC	CSVLTGEETQYF
few	TRBV7-9	TRBJ2-1	TRBD1	TGTGCCAGCAGCTTTACGGGCAGGGGGCGGGCGAACAATGAGCAGTTCTTC	CASSFTGRGRANNEQFF
few	TRBV20-1	TRBJ2-4	TRBD1	TGCAGCGCGGTAGACAGGGGGAGAAACATTCAGTACTTC	CSAVDRGRNIQYF
few	TRBV20-1	TRBJ2-4	TRBD1	TGCAGTGCTCCAGGGGGCGGCATTCAGTACTTC	CSAPGGGIQYF
few	TRBV9	TRBJ2-3	TRBD2	TGTGCCAGCAGTGGTGGACTAGCCGGCGCAGATACGCAGTATTTT	CASSGGLAGADTQYF
few	TRBV15	TRBJ1-5	NA	TGTGCCACCAGCAGACACAGCTCAGGGGATCAGCCCCAGCATTTT	CATSRHSSGDQPQHF
NA	TRBV7-2	TRBJ2-1	NA	TGTGCCAGCAGTAGTCTGCCGATGAACAGACAGCAGTTCTTC	CASSSLPMNRQQFF
few	TRBV6-2/TRBV6-3	TRBJ1-1	TRBD1	TGTGCCAGTTCAGACCTCGACAGGGGCAGTATGTACACTGAAGCTTTCTTT	CASSDLDRGSMYTEAFF
few	TRBV5-1	TRBJ2-5	NA	TGCGCCAGCAGCTTGGCTTTAGGACACAGAGAGACCCAGTACTTC	CASSLALGHRETQYF
few	TRBV9	TRBJ1-1	NA	TGTGCCAGCAGCGCCGGGGGCCCTGAAGCTTTCTTT	CASSAGGPEAFF
NA	TRBV9	TRBJ2-3	TRBD1	TGTGCCAGCAGCCTTACTCGGGACAGGGATAAAGATACGCAGTATTTT	CASSLTRDRDKDTQYF